This T cell receptor beta chain was sequenced in a study of blood T cell repertoires in COVID-19. Looking at the study overall: Donors in the United States, Italy and Spain gave samples during acute or convalescent COVID-19. In each case, the material was cDNA or gDNA derived from T cells, B-cell-depleted T cells, or PBMCs.

This clone has only one observation. In the authors' workflow: Nucleated cell number was recorded as an estimate derived from reference gene primer amplification. Only in-frame clones appear in the TCRdb table, and some are missing; sequencing was by immunoSEQ multiplex PCR. The D gene and trimming were derived from the DNA, and the V and J assignments and clone size from that table. Of some 280,000 clones in the sample, approximately 88% were seen once. The TCR sequence derives from a woman aged 40 to 50 who had recovered from COVID-19. The sample was peripheral blood.

The CDR3: CASMGANYDTQYF. CDR3 DNA sequence: TGTGCCAGTATGGGTGCTAACTACGATACGCAGTATTTT. The gene calls are TRBV19 and TRBJ2-3; D is unclear. The germline V and J ends were trimmed by 7 bases and 6 bases, with 14 bases remaining between them. The CDR3 has 13 amino acids. Germline V gene sequence: CDR1 LNHDA, CDR2 SQIVND (reference sequence).